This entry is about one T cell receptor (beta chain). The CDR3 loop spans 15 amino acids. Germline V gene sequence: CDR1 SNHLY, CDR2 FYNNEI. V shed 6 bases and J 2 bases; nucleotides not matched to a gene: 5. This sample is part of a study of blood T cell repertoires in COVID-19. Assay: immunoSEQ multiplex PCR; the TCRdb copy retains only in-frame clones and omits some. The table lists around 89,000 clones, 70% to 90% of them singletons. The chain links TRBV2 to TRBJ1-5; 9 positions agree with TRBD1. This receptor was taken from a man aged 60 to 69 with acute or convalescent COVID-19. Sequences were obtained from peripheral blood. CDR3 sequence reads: CASSVRTGGNQPQHF. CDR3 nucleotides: TGTGCCAGCAGCGTCCGGACAGGGGGCAATCAGCCCCAGCATTTT.